The clone carrying this T cell receptor beta chain was observed a handful of times. The entry originates in a study of blood T cells in healthy people across ages. A J-beta primer mix and a sample-barcoded 5' primer were used in a second PCR of about 6 to 12 cycles. Via MiXCR, TCRdb re-called the 5' RACE reads, giving one row per CDR3 protein. The profile shows approximately 810,000 distinct CDR3 sequences, about 37% of them singletons. The ends were cut back, 0 bases at V and 6 bases at J, with 16 bases in the middle. In germline, CDR1 is SGHTA, CDR2 FQGNSA. CDR3 size: 16 residues. This sequence originates from a man aged 18 to 29 in good health. Specimen: blood. The V call is TRBV7-2, the J call TRBJ2-3; TRBD1 is a possible D gene (6 bases). CDR3 loop: CASSLARDTAPDTQYF. The CDR3 bases are TGTGCCAGCAGCTTAGCCCGGGACACCGCTCCGGATACGCAGTATTTT.